This T cell receptor (beta chain) was sequenced during a study of cytomegalovirus exposure and HLA in healthy donors. Study observations and caveats: CMV serostatus stood as the only immune exposure information on hand.

This clone was seen only once. The antigen remains unidentified. PCR involved 60 Vbeta and 13 Jbeta primers. The method was immunoSEQ multiplex PCR; TCRdb's version includes in-frame clones alone and lacks a portion of them. Of approximately 120,000 clones listed, under 85% are singletons. V lost 3 bases, J lost 2 bases, and 7 bases stayed unmatched. The CDR3 extends over 16 amino acids. Germline assignment: CDR1 SEHNR and CDR2 FQNEAQ (reference sequence). The chain carries TRBV7-9 and TRBJ2-5; TRBD2 agrees at 9 bases. This receptor was obtained from a woman aged 45 to 65 in good health and CMV-seropositive. Source material: PBMCs. Here the CDR3 reads CASSFSGGGAQETQYF. The CDR3, as DNA: TGTGCCAGCAGCTTTAGTGGCGGGGGGGCTCAAGAGACCCAGTACTTC.